This T cell receptor beta chain was documented in a study of cytomegalovirus exposure and HLA in healthy donors. The CDR3 has 14 amino acids. V gave up 6 bases and J gave up 7 bases; unmatched junction bases: 11. The germline gives CDR1 LGHNT, CDR2 FRNRAP. PCR involved 60 Vbeta and 13 Jbeta primers. In the study's own analysis: An analysis performed later counted around 80 million unique TCR beta chains (roughly 11 million of them shared). Some clones are missing from TCRdb's copy, which holds only in-frame ones; the method was immunoSEQ multiplex PCR. D and trimming come from the DNA, and the V and J calls and clone size come from that table. Counted here are around 130,000 clones, 65% to 90% occurring once; the ten biggest clones make up less than 1.5%.

The chain carries TRBV12-5 and TRBJ1-1, with 7 bases matching TRBD1. Sequencing was done on a sample of PBMCs. The clonotype originates from a girl aged 2 to 9 in good health and CMV-seronegative. The CDR3 region has the DNA TGTGCTAGTGGAGAAATTACAGGGGTGGGTGAAGCTTTCTTT. Translation gives CASGEITGVGEAFF.